This T cell receptor (beta chain) was captured by sequencing in a study of T cell responses to AZD1222 COVID-19 vaccine. The overall study: Second-dose recipients at about 4 or about 12 weeks were treated as one pooled group.

General study points: Every sample of the repertoires postdated the peak T cell response. Across spike, vaccine-associated CD4 TCRs were found, dominant at 160-218 and 743-854. Seropositivity was recorded at baseline in only 6 or 7 AZD1222 recipients.

Clones were sequenced by immunoSEQ multiplex PCR, and TCRdb holds only the in-frame ones, with some missing. The data contain some 130,000 clones, about nine tenths of them singletons. About this clone: Its matching antigen is unknown.

V gave up 3 bases and J gave up 13 bases; unmatched junction bases: 12. Germline V lookup: CDR1 SGHDT, CDR2 YYEEEE. The CDR3 has 15 residues. The chain is built from TRBV5-6 and TRBJ2-3; 12 bases map to TRBD2. This sequence originates from an adult in good health. Here the sequenced sample was peripheral blood, taken on day 0 of AZD1222 vaccination. The CDR3 loop is CASSSGGTSGPWEYF. The CDR3 DNA is TGTGCCAGCAGCTCCGGGGGGACTAGCGGGCCCTGGGAGTATTTT.